This TCR beta chain was recorded in a study of T cell repertoires in cytomegalovirus infection. In the case of this clonotype: What it binds is unknown.

The CDR3 has 16 residues. Germline V CDR1 and CDR2: SGHAT, FQNNGV. Trimming took 2 bases from V and 3 from J; bases not matched to a gene: 10. Study conclusions and caveats: Cumulative public TCR beta family frequency identified CMV carriers with the relevant HLA.

One entry per CDR3 protein, called by TCRdb with MiXCR from the reads. The data hold roughly 230,000 distinct CDR3 sequences, with approximately 24% observed a single time. This clonotype was obtained from a human donor in good health (CMV status not recorded). Some clones in this sample may be carry-over from other donors' samples. The sample consisted of CD8+ T cells from PBMCs. V usage is TRBV11-2 and J usage is TRBJ2-7, with TRBD2 matching 7 bases. The CDR3 loop is CASSLPGLAGVYEQYF. CDR3 nucleotide sequence: TGTGCCAGCAGCTTACCCGGATTAGCGGGTGTCTACGAGCAGTACTTC.